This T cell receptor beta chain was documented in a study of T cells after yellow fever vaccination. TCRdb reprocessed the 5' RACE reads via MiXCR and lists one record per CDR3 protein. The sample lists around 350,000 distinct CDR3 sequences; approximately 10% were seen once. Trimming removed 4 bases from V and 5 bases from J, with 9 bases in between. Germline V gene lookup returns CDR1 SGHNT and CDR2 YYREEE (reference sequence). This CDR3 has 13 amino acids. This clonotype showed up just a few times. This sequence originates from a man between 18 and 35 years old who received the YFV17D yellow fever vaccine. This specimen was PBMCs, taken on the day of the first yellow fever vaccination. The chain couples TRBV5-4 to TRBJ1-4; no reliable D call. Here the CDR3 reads CASSPGPNEKLFF. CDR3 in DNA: TGTGCCAGCAGCCCCGGGCCCAATGAAAAACTGTTTTTT. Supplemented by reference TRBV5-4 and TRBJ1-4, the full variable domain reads ETGVTQSPTHLIKTRGQQVTLRCSSQSGHNTVSWYQQALGQGPQFIFQYYREEENGRGNFPPRFSGLQFPNYSSELNVNALELDDSALYLCASSPGPNEKLFFGSGTQLSVL.